Below, one T cell receptor (beta chain) is given with its context. Its antigen remains unknown. This record belongs to a study of blood T cells in healthy people across ages. Study conclusions and caveats: It was not possible, with unsorted PBMCs, to conclusively compare naive and antigen-experienced cells. Age advanced and TCR beta diversity per million T cells fell, roughly linearly.

Using a J-beta primer mix together with a sample-barcoded 5' primer, a second PCR was run for roughly 6 to 12 cycles. TCRdb fed the 5' RACE reads into MiXCR, producing one record per CDR3 protein. The sample yields 1,100,000 or so distinct CDR3 sequences, 35% to 50% seen once. The sequence derives from a woman aged 60-70 years in good health. Material: blood.

The CDR3 spells CASRAGLPGSPLHF. As DNA, the CDR3 is TGTGCCAGCAGGGCCGGACTCCCAGGTTCACCCCTCCACTTT. This chain links TRBV7-9 with TRBJ1-6; D is undetermined. The CDR3 runs 14 residues. With 6 bases removed from V and 9 bases from J, the gap between germline ends came to 15 bases. Germline-derived CDR1 and CDR2 are SEHNR and FQNEAQ (reference sequence). Based on the CDR3 plus reference TRBV7-9 and TRBJ1-6, the full variable domain is DTGVSQNPRHKITKRGQNVTFRCDPISEHNRLYWYRQTLGQGPEFLTYFQNEAQLEKSRLLSDRFSAERPKGSFSTLEIQRTEQGDSAMYLCASRAGLPGSPLHFGNGTRLTVT.